The next 30 T cell receptor beta chains were all read from a single sample in a study of T cell repertoires in cytomegalovirus infection. A single record per CDR3 protein comes from TCRdb applying MiXCR to the reads. The top ten clones hold about 10% of a sample with about 150,000 distinct CDR3 sequences, around 20% of them seen once. Sequenced input: PBMCs. Source of these receptors: a human donor in good health (CMV status not recorded). Some clones in this sample may be carry-over from other donors' samples.

This clonotype was picked up one time. The chain joins TRBV5-1 to TRBJ2-5; D is ambiguous. The CDR3 length is 13 residues. V dropped 8 bases and J dropped 5 bases, with 16 bases sitting between them. Germline CDR1 SGHRS, CDR2 YFSETQ. CDR3 residues: CARSRPQDETQYF. The CDR3 DNA reads as TGCGCCAGGAGCCGGCCCCAGGACGAGACCCAGTACTTC.

The V gene is TRBV6-1, the J gene TRBJ1-2, with a possible D match to TRBD1 (6 bases). Germline V gene data show CDR1 as MNHNS and CDR2 as SASEGT. V was shortened by 6 bases and J by 8 bases, with 19 bases between the two germline ends. This CDR3 has 14 residues. This CDR3 reads CASRDEQGRGGYTF. The CDR3 region has the DNA TGTGCCAGCAGGGATGAACAGGGTCGAGGCGGCTACACCTTC.

This chain connects TRBV7-2 to TRBJ1-2, with no clear D. The CDR3 covers 12 residues. Trimming removed 1 base from V and 5 bases from J, with 5 bases in between. Germline CDR1 SGHTA, CDR2 FQGNSA. The DNA of the CDR3 is TGTGCCAGCAGCTTAGAGACATATGGCTACACCTTC. Protein sequence: CASSLETYGYTF.

The chain links TRBV9 to TRBJ1-5; TRBD1 matches at 7 bases. With 3 bases clipped from V and 4 bases from J, the junction kept 4 bases outside the gene matches. Germline CDR1 is SGDLS and CDR2 is YYNGEE. The CDR3 runs to 14 residues. The CDR3 loop reads CASSATGQNQPQHF. The CDR3 DNA follows: TGTGCCAGCAGCGCGACAGGGCAGAATCAGCCCCAGCATTTT.

Of note for this clonotype: One junction end disagrees with the germline gene, perhaps due to a read error. The V gene is TRBV11-2, the J gene TRBJ2-4; D perhaps matches TRBD2 (6 bases). The length of the CDR3 is 16 residues. Per germline, CDR1 SGHAT and CDR2 FQNNGV. The CDR3 sequence: CASSLKGALAKNIQYF. DNA of the CDR3: TGTGCCAGCAGCTTAAAAGGGGCACTAGCCAAAAACATTCAGTACTTT.

The rearrangement uses TRBV15 and TRBJ2-1; 12 bases align to TRBD2. There are 16 residues in the CDR3. Trimming removed 1 base from V and 6 bases from J; junction bases left unmatched: 4. Germline CDR1 LNHNV, CDR2 YYDKDF (reference sequence). The CDR3 DNA reads TGTGCCACCAGCAGAGGGGGGACTAGCGGGCGCAATGAGCAGTTCTTC. Protein sequence: CATSRGGTSGRNEQFF.

The CDR3 DNA reads as TGCAGTGCTCCCGACTACCCTCGCCACAATGAGCAGTTCTTC. Its translation: CSAPDYPRHNEQFF. The chain couples TRBV20-1 to TRBJ2-1; possible D gene TRBD2, 5 bases. The CDR3 spans 14 residues. Deletions cut 5 bases from V and 5 bases from J, with 16 bases between. The germline V gene has CDR1 DFQATT and CDR2 SNEGSKA (reference sequence).

This clonotype occurred a few times. The chain joins TRBV6-2 or TRBV6-3 to TRBJ2-3; 7 bases match TRBD1. This CDR3 is 14 amino acids long. The V gene's germline CDR1 is MNHEY and CDR2 SVGEGT. V lost 6 bases to trimming and J lost 4 bases; unmatched junction nucleotides: 7. The CDR3 bases are TGTGCCAGCAGGCCCGGGACAGTGGCAGATACGCAGTATTTT. This translates into CASRPGTVADTQYF.

Turning to this clonotype: The conserved final phenylalanine or tryptophan is absent from the CDR3, which likely points to a read error. The chain couples TRBV12-3 or TRBV12-4 to TRBJ2-7; 10 nucleotides align to TRBD2. V lost 3 bases and J lost 2; bases outside the gene matches: 1. There are 14 residues in the CDR3. The CDR3 spells CASSFSGGPYEQYY. The CDR3 DNA reads TGTGCCAGCAGTTTTAGCGGGGGGCCCTACGAGCAGTACTAC.

This clonotype was recorded many times. V gene TRBV7-2 combines with J gene TRBJ1-1; TRBD1 is a possible D gene (5 bases). There are 13 residues in the CDR3. Deletions cut 3 bases from V and 11 bases from J, with 16 bases between. Germline V lookup: CDR1 SGHTA, CDR2 FQGNSA. The CDR3 spells CASSFVGGRNAFF. Here the CDR3 DNA reads TGTGCCAGCAGCTTCGTTGGGGGAAGGAACGCTTTCTTT.

This clonotype turned up a few times. The chain links TRBV19 to TRBJ1-1; TRBD1 matches 11 bases. Germline V gene data show CDR1 as LNHDA and CDR2 as SQIVND (reference sequence). Trimming cost V 1 base and J 3 bases; bases outside gene matches: 4. This CDR3 spans 16 amino acids. The DNA for the CDR3 is TGTGCCAGTAGTATAGGGACAGGGGGCCAGGACACTGAAGCTTTCTTT. Encoded protein: CASSIGTGGQDTEAFF.

This clonotype was counted at least ten times. The V and J genes are TRBV7-2 and TRBJ1-2; maybe TRBD1 (6 bases). V was pared by 0 bases and J by 8 bases, with 19 bases between. Germline V lookup: CDR1 SGHTA, CDR2 FQGNSA. The CDR3 consists of 16 residues. CDR3 sequence reads: CASSLAWGAQMGGYTF. For the CDR3, the DNA is TGTGCCAGCAGCTTAGCCTGGGGGGCGCAGATGGGAGGCTACACCTTC.

The V and J genes are TRBV5-4 and TRBJ2-1, with a tentative D call TRBD2 (5 bases). The germline V gene has CDR1 SGHNT and CDR2 YYREEE (reference sequence). V was cut by 4 bases and J by 8 bases, with 16 bases left in between. This CDR3 has 14 residues. CDR3 DNA: TGTGCCAGCAGCGTCGGACTGCCTACGGATGAGCAGTTCTTC. It translates to CASSVGLPTDEQFF.

In this sample, this clonotype turned up a few times. This rearrangement joins TRBV5-1 to TRBJ2-5; TRBD1 matches at 10 bases. This CDR3 comprises 17 residues. V dropped 2 bases and J dropped 1; count of bases not matched to a gene: 8. Per germline, CDR1 SGHRS and CDR2 YFSETQ. This CDR3 reads CASSFRTGGSGQETQYF. For the CDR3, the DNA is TGCGCCAGCAGCTTCCGGACAGGGGGTTCGGGCCAAGAGACCCAGTACTTC.

The chain has TRBV6-2 or TRBV6-3 and TRBJ1-5; D unresolved. Germline V CDR1 and CDR2: MNHEY, SVGEGT. Trimming removed 1 base from V and 1 base from J, with 8 bases in between. The CDR3 consists of 15 residues. The CDR3 protein is CASSYWGRSNQPQHF. CDR3 in DNA: TGTGCCAGCAGTTACTGGGGAAGAAGCAATCAGCCCCAGCATTTT.

The table lists this clonotype with a few counts. The chain employs TRBV11-2 and TRBJ2-1; 11 nucleotides agree with TRBD2. The length of the CDR3 is 16 residues. In germline, CDR1 is SGHAT, CDR2 FQNNGV. The V and J ends lost 4 bases and 3 bases, in that order; junction bases with no gene match: 5. This CDR3 reads CASSSETSGVYNEQFF. The DNA of the CDR3 is TGTGCCAGCAGCTCAGAGACTAGCGGGGTCTACAATGAGCAGTTCTTC.

This clonotype was seen more than once but under ten times. V and J are TRBV20-1 and TRBJ2-5; D is undetermined. The CDR3 extends over 13 amino acids. Trimming took off 5 bases at V and 5 bases at J, with 15 bases between the two ends. Germline CDR1 is DFQATT and CDR2 is SNEGSKA (reference sequence). The CDR3 bases are TGCAGTGCTCCCGGCCGCGAAACGGAGACCCAGTACTTC. Amino acids: CSAPGRETETQYF.

The count of this clonotype is one. CDR3 nucleotide sequence: TGTGCCAGCAGCGCCCAGGGGTATAATTCACCCCTCCACTTT. Protein product: CASSAQGYNSPLHF. The chain has TRBV5-4 and TRBJ1-6; possibly TRBD1 for D (6 bases). Germline V CDR1 and CDR2: SGHNT, YYREEE (reference sequence). The CDR3 sequence is 14 residues long. The ends were cut back, 4 bases at V and 4 bases at J, with 9 bases in the middle.

This clonotype was recorded a few times. The genes are TRBV19 and TRBJ1-5; D might be TRBD1 (5 bases). V was pared by 4 bases and J by 0 bases, with 16 bases between. Germline-derived CDR1 and CDR2 are LNHDA and SQIVND (reference sequence). This CDR3 is 17 amino acids long. CDR3 protein: CASSTRQIAYSNQPQHF. CDR3 bases: TGTGCCAGTAGTACAAGACAGATAGCGTATAGCAATCAGCCCCAGCATTTT.

This clonotype has at least ten counts. The rearrangement joins TRBV7-2 to TRBJ2-3; 11 bases fit TRBD2. Trimming removed 5 bases from V and 3 bases from J; junction bases left unmatched: 13. Germline-derived CDR1 and CDR2 are SGHTA and FQGNSA. The CDR3 has 18 residues. The CDR3 spells CASSLVPIAGGGTDTQYF. CDR3 in DNA: TGTGCCAGCAGCCTAGTCCCGATAGCGGGGGGGGGGACAGATACGCAGTATTTT.

This clonotype turned up a few times. The V call is TRBV4-3, the J call TRBJ2-1; TRBD2 matches at 7 bases. The CDR3 contains 19 residues. Trimming at V came to 0 bases and at J to 0 bases, leaving 11 bases not matched to a gene. Germline CDR1 is LGHNA and CDR2 is YSLEER. The chain's CDR3 is CASSQDWAGVGSSYNEQFF. Written as DNA, the CDR3 is TGCGCCAGCAGCCAAGATTGGGCGGGAGTGGGAAGCTCCTACAATGAGCAGTTCTTC.

There are a few counts of this clonotype. This sequence joins TRBV5-4 and TRBJ2-6; perhaps D is TRBD1 or TRBD2 (5 bases each). CDR1 and CDR2 (germline): SGHNT, YYREEE (reference sequence). V was clipped by 4 bases and J by 1 base, with 12 bases between them. The CDR3 extends over 16 amino acids. The CDR3 protein is CASSPTWGSGANVLTF. The CDR3 nucleotides read TGTGCCAGCAGCCCCACCTGGGGGTCTGGGGCCAACGTCCTGACTTTC.

This clonotype was detected a few times. This chain joins TRBV28 and TRBJ1-5; a weak D match, TRBD1 (6 bases). Looked up from germline, CDR1 is MDHEN and CDR2 is SYDVKM. V was trimmed by 4 bases and J by 1 base, leaving 14 bases between them. The CDR3 consists of 16 residues. The CDR3 is CASSSGGRGSNQPQHF. The DNA for the CDR3 is TGTGCCAGCAGTTCGGGGGGCAGGGGAAGCAATCAGCCCCAGCATTTT.

The V gene is TRBV20-1, the J gene TRBJ2-2, with D perhaps matching TRBD1 (6 bases). Germline CDR1 reads DFQATT; CDR2 reads SNEGSKA (reference sequence). Trimming pared 6 bases from V and 6 bases from J, leaving 17 bases between. The CDR3 sequence is 14 residues long. CDR3 coding DNA: TGCAGTGCCACTACAGGGTTGCGTCCCGGGGAGCTGTTTTTT. It yields the protein CSATTGLRPGELFF.

This clonotype was seen repeatedly, ten times or more. The chain combines TRBV7-2 with TRBJ1-5; D may be TRBD1 (6 bases). CDR3 length: 17 amino acids. The V and J ends lost 1 base and 7 bases respectively, with 20 bases between them. Germline V gives CDR1 SGHTA, CDR2 FQGNSA. This CDR3 reads CASSLEGEASPRQPQHF. CDR3 in DNA: TGTGCCAGCAGCTTAGAGGGGGAGGCCAGCCCACGACAGCCCCAGCATTTT.

The rearrangement links TRBV5-1 to TRBJ2-1; D may be TRBD2 (5 bases). The CDR3 spans 14 residues. CDR1 and CDR2 (germline): SGHRS, YFSETQ. The V end lost 7 bases, the J end lost 5 bases, and 16 bases lay between the germline ends. The CDR3 loop is CASSSLAFDNEQFF. Written as DNA, the CDR3 is TGCGCCAGCTCCAGTCTAGCCTTTGACAATGAGCAGTTCTTC.

Ten or more counts support this clonotype. V usage is TRBV7-3 and J usage is TRBJ2-1; 7 bases agree with TRBD2. V lost 1 base and J lost 2; bases outside the gene matches: 5. CDR1 and CDR2 (germline): SGHTA, FQGTGA. This CDR3 contains 16 residues. The CDR3 here is CASSLNPSGPYNEQFF. CDR3 sequence (DNA): TGTGCCAGCAGCTTAAACCCTAGCGGACCCTACAATGAGCAGTTCTTC.

The J gene is TRBJ2-1, the V gene TRBV4-1, with no clear D. V gave up 1 base and J gave up 3 bases, with 10 bases separating them. The CDR3 length is 15 residues. CDR1 and CDR2 (germline): MGHRA, YSYEKL. The CDR3 is CASSQGSPGYNEQFF. CDR3 nucleotides: TGCGCCAGCAGCCAAGGGTCTCCTGGCTACAATGAGCAGTTCTTC.

This clonotype was seen a handful of times. This sequence joins TRBV28 and TRBJ2-7; no reliable D call. This CDR3 has 15 residues. Germline lookup yields CDR1 MDHEN and CDR2 SYDVKM. V was cut by 3 bases and J by 0 bases, with 12 bases left in between. Here the CDR3 DNA reads TGTGCCAGCAGTTTCGGGCAGACGAGCTCCTACGAGCAGTACTTC. It is translated as CASSFGQTSSYEQYF.

This clonotype has a count of ten or more. The CDR3 bases are TGTGCCAGCAGCCTACGTATGGCGGGGGGGATGAATGAGCAGTTCTTC. This sequence encodes CASSLRMAGGMNEQFF. V and J are TRBV7-2 and TRBJ2-1, with TRBD2 matching over 9 bases. The V segment lost 5 bases and the J segment 7 bases; nucleotides outside the gene matches: 12. Looked up from germline, CDR1 is SGHTA and CDR2 is FQGNSA. The CDR3 is made up of 16 amino acids.